This TCR beta chain was sequenced for a study of blood T cell repertoires in COVID-19. Study-level information: The United States, Italy and Spain provided the acute and convalescent COVID-19 samples. PBMCs, B-cell-depleted T cells, or T cells provided the cDNA or gDNA that made up the material.

V was trimmed by 0 bases and J by 2 bases, leaving 7 bases between them. Germline CDR1 and CDR2: MNHEY and SVGAGI. The CDR3 contains 14 residues. Per the original data handling: The assay estimated nucleated cells by amplifying reference gene primers. Clones were sequenced by immunoSEQ multiplex PCR, and TCRdb holds only the in-frame ones, with some missing. V, J and clone size reflect that table, while D and trimming were determined from the DNA. The sample yields approximately 100,000 clones, approximately 86% seen once. The rearrangement joins TRBV6-5 to TRBJ1-2, with D unclear. Sequencing was done on a sample of peripheral blood. This clonotype was obtained from a human donor in a cohort sampled during active COVID-19. This CDR3 is CASSYSRQNYGYTF. CDR3 sequence (DNA): TGTGCCAGCAGTTACTCGAGGCAAAACTATGGCTACACCTTC.